This T cell receptor beta chain comes out of a study of blood T cells in healthy people across ages. Study-level results: PBMCs were not sorted, which prevented a conclusive comparison of naive versus antigen-experienced cells. Diversity of TCR beta per million T cells declined in a roughly linear way with age.

Isolation per sample recovered at least 7 million PBMCs. As to this clonotype: Its antigen is unknown.

A second PCR, run for about 6 to 11 cycles, used a sample-barcoded 5' primer plus a J-beta primer mix. Every sample gave at least 2.5 million paired-end reads containing CDR3. Using its own MiXCR run on the 5' RACE reads, TCRdb lists one record per CDR3 protein. The sample lists approximately 2,000,000 distinct CDR3 sequences; roughly two fifths were seen once. Specimen: blood. The sequence derives from a human donor in good health.

CDR3 sequence: CASSTAGIIDTQYF. The CDR3 DNA sequence: TGCGCCAGCAGCACAGCGGGGATTATAGATACGCAGTATTTT. V usage is TRBV5-1 and J usage is TRBJ2-3, with 7 bases lining up with TRBD2. The CDR3 has 14 residues. With 4 bases clipped from V and 5 bases from J, the junction kept 7 bases outside the gene matches. Germline V gene data show CDR1 as SGHRS and CDR2 as YFSETQ.